This record covers a single T cell receptor beta chain. It lacks a known antigen. Within one base of it there is no much larger clone, and no base qualities were kept. TCRbeta CDR3 regions were amplified from genomic DNA by means of the immunoSEQ Assay, a bias-controlled multiplex PCR. Per the source publication's procedure: Within the assay, amplification of reference gene primers was used to estimate how many nucleated cells each sample contained. Sequence reads were collapsed and filtered to measure the absolute abundance of every unique TCRbeta CDR3 rearrangement. For each sample, productive Simpson clonality was calculated as the square root of Simpson's diversity index across productive rearrangements. Here the immuneACCESS table is served through TCRdb, limited to in-frame sequences with V and J called. Missing clones are a known gap in these copies; in checked studies unresolved V genes cover under half, and the rest lacks a known reason. V and J calls and clone size are as listed in that table; D and trimming were resolved from the DNA. The sample table lists nearly 250,000 clones, approximately 80% of them with a count of one. Together, the top ten hold 1.5% to 2% of the sample.

Looking up the germline V gene (reference sequence) yields CDR1 LNHDA and CDR2 SQIVND. Trimming accounts for 5 bases at V and 8 bases at J, while the number of junction bases matched to no gene is 10. The CDR3 covers 15 residues, taking in both the cysteine and the phenylalanine. Kept here is only the CDR3 DNA, which spans 45 bases and is read in frame from base 1. The collaborating institutions used their own protocols to collect whole blood in K2EDTA tubes. For TCRbeta analysis, collaborators shipped samples in one of three forms: frozen whole blood, isolated PBMCs, or DNA extracted from either of those sample types. These data belong to a study of blood T cell repertoires in COVID-19 (dated by TCRdb to the early 2020s). For the wider study: The collaborator samples originated in the United States, Italy and Spain and spanned the acute and convalescent phases of COVID-19. The material from the prospective study consisted of cDNA or gDNA derived from T cells, B-cell-depleted T cells, or PBMCs. The dataset comprised deeply sampled blood TCRbeta repertoires from subjects exposed to, actively infected with, or recovered from COVID-19. The repertoires were released in a freely available public database meant as a resource for research on the immune response to SARS-CoV-2. Samples came from the ongoing ImmuneRACE study (first 160 participants) plus 1,254 subjects from 6 global collaborators. A de-identified subject ID, COVID-19 status, age in years and sex were almost always included in the sample metadata. Where available, HLA class I and class II types were obtained from metadata supplied by the sample provider rather than from assay-based typing. Overall study results and their limits: The quantity of clinical and demographic metadata differed by source and by participant and was supplied without curation.

This TCR derives from a woman older than 75 with acute or convalescent COVID-19. The sequencing sample was made of peripheral blood. This receptor chain uses TRBV19 and TRBJ1-4; 8 bases in between match TRBD1. The DNA is as follows: TGTGCCAGTAGTCGCCAGGGGGCGACAGGGGAAAAACTGTTTTTT. Translated, it reads CASSRQGATGEKLFF.